A selection of T cell receptor beta chains follows, all from one sample in a study of blood T cell repertoires in COVID-19. Sequenced by immunoSEQ multiplex PCR; TCRdb stores in-frame clones only, minus some. The table has under 20,000 clones, roughly 89% seen once; the top ten hold around 13%. Material for sequencing was peripheral blood. These receptors were obtained from a man aged 60-69 years with active COVID-19. The CDR3 runs from the conserved cysteine through the conserved F or W. Each record gives: CDR3 length, V gene, CDR3 protein.

cdr3_length: 14; v_call: TRBV12-5; cdr3_aa: CASGFSGRAFEQFF
cdr3_length: 14; v_call: TRBV7-2; cdr3_aa: CASSRGGAFETQYF
cdr3_length: 15; v_call: TRBV7-9; cdr3_aa: CASSTPTGGGETQYF
cdr3_length: 16; v_call: TRBV18; cdr3_aa: CASSSPLQGEGEKLFF
cdr3_length: 16; v_call: TRBV9; cdr3_aa: CASSYSRLAGYNEQFF
cdr3_length: 18; v_call: TRBV19; cdr3_aa: CASSSGLAGGRSTGELFF
cdr3_length: 14; v_call: TRBV10-3; cdr3_aa: CAISDGRDTGELFF
cdr3_length: 14; v_call: TRBV20-1; cdr3_aa: CSASSGTNSYEQYF
cdr3_length: 13; v_call: TRBV5-4; cdr3_aa: CASSLARDTEAFF
cdr3_length: 14; v_call: TRBV29-1; cdr3_aa: CSAVRDRGFNEQFF
cdr3_length: 16; v_call: TRBV11-2; cdr3_aa: CASSSSPGGGVYEQYF
cdr3_length: 15; v_call: TRBV19; cdr3_aa: CASSMGRGGNQPQHF
cdr3_length: 15; v_call: TRBV9; cdr3_aa: CASSVDLAGGPTQYF
cdr3_length: 18; v_call: TRBV11-3; cdr3_aa: CASSLGTPGQGATDTQYF
cdr3_length: 15; v_call: TRBV7-3; cdr3_aa: CASSSASGGLPEQFF
cdr3_length: 15; v_call: TRBV7-9; cdr3_aa: CASSSKSGRDYEQFF
cdr3_length: 14; v_call: TRBV19; cdr3_aa: CASQTGANTGELFF
cdr3_length: 15; v_call: TRBV28; cdr3_aa: CASSLTGTENYGYTF
cdr3_length: 15; v_call: TRBV4-1; cdr3_aa: CASSQVTGDRNTIYF
cdr3_length: 15; v_call: TRBV9; cdr3_aa: CASSATQGSNEKLFF
cdr3_length: 14; v_call: TRBV28; cdr3_aa: CASSLAGVQETQYF
cdr3_length: 16; v_call: TRBV7-9; cdr3_aa: CASSLSGRPPNYGYTF
cdr3_length: 16; v_call: TRBV19; cdr3_aa: CASSSGTGVLGETQYF
cdr3_length: 14; v_call: TRBV7-3; cdr3_aa: CASSLSSGGTEAFF
cdr3_length: 17; v_call: TRBV3-1/TRBV3-2; cdr3_aa: CASSRSDRGGPTDTQYF
cdr3_length: 15; v_call: TRBV6-5; cdr3_aa: CASSLTSGSGGELFF
cdr3_length: 12; v_call: TRBV6-2/TRBV6-3; cdr3_aa: CASSRLGYEQYF
cdr3_length: 13; v_call: TRBV7-3; cdr3_aa: CASSARGAETQYF
cdr3_length: 13; v_call: TRBV28; cdr3_aa: CASSRNTNYGYTF